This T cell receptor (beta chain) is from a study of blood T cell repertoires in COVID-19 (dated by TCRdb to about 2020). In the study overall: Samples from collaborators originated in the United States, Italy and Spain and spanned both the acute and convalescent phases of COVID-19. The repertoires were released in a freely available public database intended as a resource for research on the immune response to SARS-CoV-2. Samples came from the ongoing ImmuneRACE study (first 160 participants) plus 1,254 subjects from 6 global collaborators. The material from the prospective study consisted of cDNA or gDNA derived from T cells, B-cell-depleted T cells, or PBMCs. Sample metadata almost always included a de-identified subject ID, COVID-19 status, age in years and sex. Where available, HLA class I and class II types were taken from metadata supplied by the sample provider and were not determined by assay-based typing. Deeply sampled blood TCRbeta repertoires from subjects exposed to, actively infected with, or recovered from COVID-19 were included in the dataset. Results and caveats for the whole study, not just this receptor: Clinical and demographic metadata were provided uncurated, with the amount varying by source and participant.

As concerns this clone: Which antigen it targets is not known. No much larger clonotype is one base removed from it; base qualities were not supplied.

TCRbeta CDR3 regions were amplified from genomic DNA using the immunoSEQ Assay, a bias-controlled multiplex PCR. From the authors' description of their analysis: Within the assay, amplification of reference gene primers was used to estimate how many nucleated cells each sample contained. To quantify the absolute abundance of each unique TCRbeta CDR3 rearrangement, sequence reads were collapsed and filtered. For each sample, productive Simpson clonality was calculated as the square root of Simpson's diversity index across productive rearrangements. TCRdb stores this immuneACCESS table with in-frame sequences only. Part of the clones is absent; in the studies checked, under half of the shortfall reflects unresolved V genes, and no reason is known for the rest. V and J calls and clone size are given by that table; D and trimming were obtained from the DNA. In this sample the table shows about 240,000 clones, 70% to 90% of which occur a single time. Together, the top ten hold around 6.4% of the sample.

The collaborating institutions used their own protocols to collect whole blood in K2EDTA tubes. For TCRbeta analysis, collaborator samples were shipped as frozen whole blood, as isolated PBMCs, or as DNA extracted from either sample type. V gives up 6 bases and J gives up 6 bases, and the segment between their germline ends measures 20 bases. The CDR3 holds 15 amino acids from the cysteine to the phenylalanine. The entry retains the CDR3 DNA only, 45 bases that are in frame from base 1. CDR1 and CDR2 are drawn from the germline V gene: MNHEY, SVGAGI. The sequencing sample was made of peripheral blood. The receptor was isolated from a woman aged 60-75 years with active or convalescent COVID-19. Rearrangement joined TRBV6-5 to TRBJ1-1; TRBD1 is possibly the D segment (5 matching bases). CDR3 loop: CASSRASGGFAEAFF. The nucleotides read TGTGCCAGCAGCCGGGCCTCGGGGGGGTTCGCTGAAGCTTTCTTT.